Here is one T cell receptor beta chain with its context. The V end lost 7 bases, the J end lost 2 bases, and 14 bases lay between the germline ends. Germline V lookup: CDR1 MNHEY, CDR2 SVGAGI. CDR3 size: 14 residues. These data originate in a study of blood T cell repertoires in COVID-19. As for the study in general: Samples came from the United States, Italy and Spain, spanning acute and convalescent COVID-19. PBMCs, B-cell-depleted T cells, or T cells were the source of the cDNA or gDNA that made up the material.

In the original analysis: How many nucleated cells were present was estimated from reference gene primer amplification. This table comes from immunoSEQ multiplex PCR, and its TCRdb copy is limited to in-frame clones, with some not included. The DNA was the basis for D and trimming; V, J and clone size are from that table. The data contain over 150,000 clones, approximately 78% of them singletons. The TCR originated in a man at least 80 years old with acute or convalescent COVID-19. The sequenced sample was peripheral blood. The J gene is TRBJ1-2, the V gene TRBV6-5; unclear D gene. The DNA of the CDR3 is TGTGCCAGCATGAGACTGGGTGTCAACTATGGCTACACCTTC. It yields the protein CASMRLGVNYGYTF.